This T cell receptor beta chain was sequenced during a study of T cells in Graves' hyperthyroidism and ophthalmopathy. CDR3 size: 12 residues. Germline CDR1 reads SGHTA; CDR2 reads FQGNSA. Concerning this clonotype: One end of the junction does not line up with germline, which may come from a read error.

There were TCR beta CDR3 regions amplified from RNA transcripts. TCR CDR3 regions were first amplified by RT-PCR with HTBI primers. Using its own MiXCR run on the multiplex PCR reads, TCRdb lists one record per CDR3 protein. Here the sample spans under 350,000 distinct CDR3 sequences, over 15% being singletons. The clonotype comes from a woman between 45 and 65 years old with Graves' hyperthyroidism. The rearrangement joins TRBV7-2 to TRBJ2-1; the match to TRBD1 covers 9 bases. The sequenced sample was blood. The CDR3 spells CASSGQGNEQLF. CDR3 DNA: TGTGCCAGCAGTGGACAGGGGAACGAGCAGCTCTTC.